This T cell receptor beta chain came from a study of immune cell composition in non-small cell lung cancer. Points from the study as a whole: Squamous carcinomas (75%) more often had tumour-associated clones >0.5% than adenocarcinomas (roughly 35%). Dominant in vivo tumour-associated clones were not shown to share tumour-reactive sequences.

The table came from immunoSEQ multiplex PCR; TCRdb's copy has only in-frame clones and leaves some out. The table has about 4,900 clones, about 74% seen once. The CDR3 loop spans 17 amino acids. The V gene end was trimmed by 3 bases and the J gene end by 4 bases; junction bases not matched to a gene: 15. CDR1 and CDR2 (germline): SGHDT, YYEEEE. On this clone itself: Its cognate antigen is unknown.

The chain links TRBV5-6 to TRBJ2-5, with TRBD1 identical over 7 bases. Sequencing used lung tumor tissue. This sequence originates from a human donor with non-small cell lung cancer. The CDR3 region is CASSSQLRKGAGETQYF. The CDR3 coding sequence is TGTGCCAGCAGCTCCCAATTGAGGAAGGGGGCGGGAGAGACCCAGTACTTC. The variable domain in full, completed from reference TRBV5-6 and TRBJ2-5, reads DAGVTQSPTHLIKTRGQQVTLRCSPKSGHDTVSWYQQALGQGPQFIFQYYEEEERQRGNFPDRFSGHQFPNYSSELNVNALLLGDSALYLCASSSQLRKGAGETQYFGPGTRLLVL.